Following are 27 T cell receptor beta chains from one sample sequenced in a study of T cell responses to AZD1222 COVID-19 vaccine. The table came from immunoSEQ multiplex PCR; TCRdb's copy has only in-frame clones and leaves some out. Here the sample spans roughly 180,000 clones, approximately 94% being singletons. The specimen was peripheral blood, collected 28 days after the second AZD1222 dose. The receptors shown here come from an adult who received the AZD1222 COVID-19 vaccine.

This chain joins TRBV19 and TRBJ2-5, with TRBD2 identical over 8 bases. This CDR3 is built from 17 residues. J lost 9 bases, V lost 0 bases, and 15 bases had no gene match. Germline V CDR1 and CDR2: LNHDA, SQIVND (reference sequence). The CDR3 here is CASSIDQLAGFLTPQYF. CDR3 coding DNA: TGTGCCAGTAGTATAGATCAGCTAGCGGGTTTCCTGACTCCCCAGTACTTC.

The V gene is TRBV2, the J gene TRBJ2-1; perhaps TRBD1 as D (6 bases). Trimming removed 6 bases from V and 15 bases from J, with 18 bases in between. The CDR3 totals 12 residues. Per the germline V gene, CDR1 is SNHLY and CDR2 is FYNNEI. The DNA of the CDR3 is TGTGCCAGCAGGACCTGGGACACCGGGCGGTTCTTC. It specifies CASRTWDTGRFF.

The chain links TRBV13 to TRBJ1-4, with a tentative D call TRBD1 (5 bases). The CDR3 sequence is 14 residues long. CDR1 and CDR2 from the germline V gene are PRHDT and FYEKMQ (reference sequence). V lost 6 bases to trimming and J lost 2 bases, with 10 bases between them. The CDR3 is CASSKGRTNEKLFF. The DNA of the CDR3 is TGTGCCAGCAGTAAGGGACGGACTAATGAAAAACTGTTTTTT.

This chain connects TRBV14 to TRBJ1-1, with D possibly being TRBD1 (5 bases). The CDR3 is 17 residues long. Germline assignment: CDR1 SGHDN and CDR2 FVKESK. V was trimmed by 2 bases and J by 6 bases, leaving 22 bases between them. This CDR3 is CASSQRGRGLEKSEAFF. The CDR3 nucleotides read TGTGCCAGCAGCCAAAGAGGACGGGGCCTCGAAAAATCTGAAGCTTTCTTT.

This CDR3 reads CASSPLAPSMNTEAFF. The DNA of the CDR3 is TGTGCCAGCTCACCATTAGCCCCCTCCATGAACACTGAAGCTTTCTTT. V and J are TRBV18 and TRBJ1-1, with D uncertain. Germline lookup yields CDR1 KGHSH and CDR2 LQKENI. V shed 2 bases and J shed 0 bases, with 13 bases lying between them. The CDR3 is made up of 16 amino acids.

The chain carries TRBV19 and TRBJ1-1; D unclear. The V gene's germline CDR1 is LNHDA and CDR2 SQIVND (reference sequence). Deletions cut 5 bases from V and 0 bases from J, with 16 bases between. The CDR3 extends over 16 amino acids. CDR3 DNA sequence: TGTGCCAGTAGTCCCCTCGAGGCGCCCCTGAACACTGAAGCTTTCTTT. Translating it yields CASSPLEAPLNTEAFF.

The rearrangement joins TRBV5-4 to TRBJ1-6, with D unclear. CDR3 size: 15 residues. Germline CDR1 is SGHNT and CDR2 is YYREEE (reference sequence). Trimming pared 5 bases from V and 2 bases from J, leaving 11 bases between. CDR3 nucleotides: TGTGCCAGCAGGGATGGGGATGCCTATAATTCACCCCTCCACTTT. Its translation: CASRDGDAYNSPLHF.

This chain connects TRBV11-2 to TRBJ2-5, with D perhaps assigned TRBD1 or TRBD2 (5 bases each). Germline values: CDR1 SGHAT, CDR2 FQNNGV. This CDR3 contains 16 residues. V was pared by 0 bases and J by 4 bases, with 15 bases between. The CDR3 DNA sequence: TGTGCCAGCAGCTTAGATTTTTACGCGAGGGGAGAGACCCAGTACTTC. Translation gives CASSLDFYARGETQYF.

V is TRBV12-3 or TRBV12-4 and J is TRBJ1-1; D is unclear. V lost 9 bases and J 2 bases, leaving 7 bases between the germline ends. The CDR3 has 11 amino acids. In DNA form, the CDR3 reads TGTGCCAGTACCTATAACACTGAAGCTTTCTTT. Protein: CASTYNTEAFF.

The genes are TRBV12-5 and TRBJ1-2; D is possibly TRBD1 (6 bases). Trimming pared 1 base from V and 3 bases from J, leaving 6 bases between. This CDR3 comprises 13 residues. Per germline, CDR1 LGHNT and CDR2 FRNRAP. The CDR3 loop is CASGLGTDYGYTF. The DNA of the CDR3 is TGTGCTAGTGGTTTGGGGACAGACTATGGCTACACCTTC.

The genes are TRBV15 and TRBJ2-1; TRBD1 might be the D (6 bases). The CDR3 contains 15 residues. The V and J ends lost 2 bases and 0 bases respectively, with 8 bases between them. Germline V lookup: CDR1 LNHNV, CDR2 YYDKDF (reference sequence). The CDR3 DNA follows: TGTGCCACCAGCAGAAGGGGGATCTCCTACAATGAGCAGTTCTTC. The encoded protein is CATSRRGISYNEQFF.

This chain uses TRBV6-6 with TRBJ1-1; 9 bases are shared with TRBD1. V was clipped by 9 bases and J by 5 bases; unmatched bases: 13. Germline loops: CDR1 MNHNY, CDR2 SVGAGI (reference sequence). The CDR3 totals 15 residues. CDR3 coding DNA: TGTGCCAGTTTCGCTGGGACAGGGAGGGTGACTGAAGCTTTCTTT. Protein: CASFAGTGRVTEAFF.

Turning to this clone: The same CDR3 can be traced to other DNA sequences in this sample. The chain is built from TRBV5-4 and TRBJ1-1; no firm D call. The CDR3 contains 12 residues. V dropped 1 base and J dropped 11 bases, with 12 bases sitting between them. CDR1 and CDR2 from the germline V gene are SGHNT and YYREEE (reference sequence). CDR3 sequence: CASSLSGYDAFF. The CDR3 DNA sequence: TGTGCCAGCAGCTTGTCGGGCTACGACGCTTTCTTT.

V is TRBV5-4 and J is TRBJ1-4; tentatively, D is TRBD1 (6 bases). V was trimmed by 4 bases and J by 5 bases, leaving 12 bases between them. From germline, CDR1 is SGHNT and CDR2 YYREEE (reference sequence). This CDR3 region has 14 residues. CDR3 DNA sequence: TGTGCCAGCAGCACCAGGACAGAGAATGAAAAACTGTTTTTT. This translates into CASSTRTENEKLFF.

This rearrangement joins TRBV28 to TRBJ1-2; 7 nucleotides match TRBD1. Germline loops: CDR1 MDHEN, CDR2 SYDVKM. The CDR3 spans 13 residues. The V and J ends lost 4 bases and 2 bases, in that order; junction bases with no gene match: 1. CDR3 sequence reads: CASSWDRNYGYTF. Written as DNA, the CDR3 is TGTGCCAGCAGTTGGGACAGAAACTATGGCTACACCTTC.

This chain connects TRBV10-3 to TRBJ2-7; D assignment may be TRBD1 or TRBD2 (5 bases each). CDR1 is ENHRY and CDR2 is SYGVKD in the germline V gene. This CDR3 has 18 residues. Trimming took 3 bases from V and 3 from J, leaving 24 bases between them. The CDR3 DNA sequence: TGTGCCATCAGTGAAGGGGCGTGGGAGCCGCCCGTTGGCTACGAGCAGTACTTC. Residues: CAISEGAWEPPVGYEQYF.

CDR3 DNA: TGTGCCAGCAGCTTAGCTGGGGACCCCACTGAAGCTTTCTTT. Translation gives CASSLAGDPTEAFF. The chain joins TRBV7-9 to TRBJ1-1, with D possibly TRBD1 on 5 matching bases. This CDR3 has 14 amino acids. The V and J ends lost 0 bases and 4 bases respectively, with 9 bases between them. Per the germline V gene, CDR1 is SEHNR and CDR2 is FQNEAQ (reference sequence).

The CDR3 region is CASSPGQGAPQETQYF. The CDR3 nucleotides read TGTGCCAGCTCACCCGGACAGGGGGCGCCCCAAGAGACCCAGTACTTC. The chain employs TRBV18 and TRBJ2-5; 11 bases map to TRBD1. The CDR3 has 16 residues. With V trimmed by 3 bases and J by 1 base, 4 bases remained unmatched. Germline V lookup: CDR1 KGHSH, CDR2 LQKENI.

Only one count was recorded for this clone. This chain joins TRBV6-5 and TRBJ1-2, with D perhaps matching TRBD1 (5 bases). The V end was cut by 4 bases, the J end by 2 bases, with 5 bases between. This CDR3 spans 12 amino acids. Germline CDR1 MNHEY, CDR2 SVGAGI. CDR3 residues: CASSSGNYGYTF. The CDR3 DNA follows: TGTGCCAGCAGTTCAGGGAACTATGGCTACACCTTC.

The V and J genes are TRBV12-3 or TRBV12-4 and TRBJ1-2; D is uncertain. CDR3 size: 13 residues. V was pared by 3 bases and J by 1 base, with 6 bases between. The CDR3 loop is CASSFILNYGYTF. The DNA for the CDR3 is TGTGCCAGCAGTTTTATCCTTAACTATGGCTACACCTTC.

CDR3 amino acids: CASSTDRGSPGNTIYF. Written as DNA, the CDR3 is TGTGCCAGCAGCACGGACAGGGGCTCTCCTGGAAACACCATATATTTT. The gene calls are TRBV13 and TRBJ1-3; 9 nucleotides align to TRBD1. Germline V lookup: CDR1 PRHDT, CDR2 FYEKMQ (reference sequence). Trimming cost V 5 bases and J 2 bases; bases outside gene matches: 7. This CDR3 is built from 16 residues.

The chain recombines TRBV27 with TRBJ1-4; no definite D call. Trimming removed 5 bases at V and 7 bases at J, with 17 bases between. The length of the CDR3 is 15 residues. CDR1 and CDR2 from the germline V gene are MNHEY and SMNVEV (reference sequence). The DNA of the CDR3 is TGTGCCAGCAGTCCCCGAGCAGGCTGGGGTGAAAAACTGTTTTTT. Its protein is CASSPRAGWGEKLFF.

V usage is TRBV27 and J usage is TRBJ1-4; a weak D match, TRBD1 (5 bases). The CDR3 spans 14 residues. Trimming cost V 0 bases and J 6 bases, with 8 bases left between them. Germline CDR1 reads MNHEY; CDR2 reads SMNVEV (reference sequence). The CDR3 is CASSLSIGDEKLFF. The CDR3 region has the DNA TGTGCCAGCAGTTTATCGATAGGGGATGAAAAACTGTTTTTT.

V is TRBV5-4 and J is TRBJ1-1, with a tentative D call TRBD1 (5 bases). The CDR3 consists of 13 residues. CDR1 and CDR2 (germline): SGHNT, YYREEE (reference sequence). V shed 0 bases and J shed 7 bases, with 10 bases lying between them. The CDR3: CASSLVWGGEAFF. The CDR3 DNA reads TGTGCCAGCAGCTTGGTATGGGGGGGTGAAGCTTTCTTT.

The J gene is TRBJ1-2, the V gene TRBV7-9; TRBD1 is a possible D gene (5 bases). From germline, CDR1 is SEHNR and CDR2 FQNEAQ (reference sequence). V dropped 5 bases and J dropped 4 bases, with 14 bases sitting between them. The length of the CDR3 is 14 residues. The CDR3 DNA reads as TGTGCCAGCAGCCCCGTGGGGGAGGGCTATGGCTACACCTTC. It encodes CASSPVGEGYGYTF. Full variable domain (missing parts from reference TRBV7-9 and TRBJ1-2): DTGVSQNPRHKITKRGQNVTFRCDPISEHNRLYWYRQTLGQGPEFLTYFQNEAQLEKSRLLSDRFSAERPKGSFSTLEIQRTEQGDSAMYLCASSPVGEGYGYTFGSGTRLTVV.

V usage is TRBV28 and J usage is TRBJ2-7; 8 bases align to TRBD2. The CDR3 has 14 residues. Germline-derived CDR1 and CDR2 are MDHEN and SYDVKM. V lost 5 bases, J lost 5 bases, and 8 bases stayed unmatched. The CDR3 DNA reads TGTGCCAGCAGTCCCCGTGGTAGCGGGAACGAGCAGTACTTC. Its translation: CASSPRGSGNEQYF.

The chain has TRBV28 and TRBJ1-2; 9 bases map to TRBD1. CDR1 and CDR2 from the germline V gene are MDHEN and SYDVKM. The trim removed 10 bases at V and 6 bases at J, leaving 6 bases unmatched. This CDR3 region has 12 residues. The CDR3 DNA is TGTGCCAACTGGGACAGGGAGGATGGCTACACCTTC. Amino acid sequence: CANWDREDGYTF.